Below are 30 T cell receptor beta chains sequenced from a single sample in a study of cytomegalovirus exposure and HLA in healthy donors. PCR employed 60 Vbeta and 13 Jbeta primers. Only in-frame clones appear in the TCRdb table, and some are missing; sequencing was by immunoSEQ multiplex PCR. The table has fewer than 200,000 clones, about 10% seen once. The sequencing input was PBMCs. The receptors derive from a woman under 40 in good health and CMV-seropositive.

The chain links TRBV27 to TRBJ2-5, with TRBD1 matching 9 bases. This CDR3 has 18 amino acids. Germline V gene data show CDR1 as MNHEY and CDR2 as SMNVEV (reference sequence). Losses at the gene ends were 3 bases for V and 4 bases for J; bases not matched to a gene: 15. The CDR3, as DNA: TGTGCCAGCAGTTTGGGGTGGGGGACAGGGTGGGAGAGAGAGACCCAGTACTTC. Translating gives CASSLGWGTGWERETQYF.

The genes are TRBV5-1 and TRBJ2-7; tentative D call: TRBD1 (6 bases). V lost 7 bases and J lost 2, with 13 bases in between. The CDR3 has 13 residues. Germline lookup yields CDR1 SGHRS and CDR2 YFSETQ. The chain's CDR3 is CASSSDRPYEQYF. The CDR3 region has the DNA TGCGCCAGCTCTTCGGACAGACCCTACGAGCAGTACTTC.

The CDR3 DNA reads as TGTGCCAGCAGCCCGAGGAGCGGGGACCTCTACGAGCAGTACTTC. This codes for CASSPRSGDLYEQYF. The chain recombines TRBV7-9 with TRBJ2-7, with TRBD2 matching over 7 bases. This CDR3 is built from 15 residues. V lost 5 bases and J lost 3; bases outside the gene matches: 10. Germline V CDR1 and CDR2: SEHNR, FQNEAQ (reference sequence).

V gene TRBV5-4 combines with J gene TRBJ2-1, with D perhaps TRBD2 (5 bases). This CDR3 comprises 13 residues. Trimming removed 4 bases at V and 4 bases at J, with 9 bases between. Per the germline V gene, CDR1 is SGHNT and CDR2 is YYREEE (reference sequence). CDR3 in amino acids: CASSPPGYNEQFF. The CDR3 DNA reads TGTGCCAGCAGCCCCCCGGGGTACAATGAGCAGTTCTTC.

The chain employs TRBV4-2 and TRBJ1-2; TRBD1 agrees at 8 bases. The ends lost 0 bases at V and 12 bases at J; junction bases unmatched: 9. Germline-derived CDR1 and CDR2 are LGHNA and YNFKEQ. The CDR3 loop spans 14 amino acids. The CDR3 here is CASSQESRTGSHTF. CDR3 DNA: TGTGCCAGCAGCCAAGAGAGTAGGACAGGGAGCCACACCTTC.

This clone occurred a few times. In the same sample, other DNA sequences code for this CDR3. V and J are TRBV5-1 and TRBJ2-3; 10 bases line up with TRBD2. V gave up 0 bases and J gave up 5 bases; unmatched junction bases: 3. Germline V gives CDR1 SGHRS, CDR2 YFSETQ. This CDR3 has 15 residues. The chain's CDR3 is CASSLGLAGGDTQYF. CDR3 sequence (DNA): TGCGCCAGCAGCTTGGGGTTAGCGGGAGGAGATACGCAGTATTTT.

The chain uses TRBV7-2 and TRBJ2-5; 10 positions agree with TRBD2. CDR1 is SGHTA, CDR2 FQGNSA, per germline. The V and J ends lost 4 bases and 4 bases, in that order; junction bases with no gene match: 3. This CDR3 contains 14 residues. For the CDR3, the DNA is TGTGCCAGCAGCTGGGGACTAGCGATAGAGACCCAGTACTTC. It translates to CASSWGLAIETQYF.

V and J are TRBV19 and TRBJ1-5, with D possibly matching TRBD1 (6 bases). CDR1 and CDR2 (germline): LNHDA, SQIVND (reference sequence). The CDR3 sequence is 17 residues long. The germline V and J ends were trimmed by 3 bases and 2 bases, with 17 bases remaining between them. CDR3 nucleotides: TGTGCCAGTAGTATTTCGGGCAGGGGTATGGGCAATCAGCCCCAGCATTTT. Translated: CASSISGRGMGNQPQHF.

This clone was counted only a few times. The chain joins TRBV27 to TRBJ2-7; 12 positions match TRBD1. V lost 4 bases, J lost 5 bases, and 6 bases stayed unmatched. This CDR3 contains 15 residues. CDR1 and CDR2 from the germline V gene are MNHEY and SMNVEV (reference sequence). CDR3 DNA sequence: TGTGCCAGCAGTTCCCTGGGGACAGGGGGCCACGAGCAGTACTTC. Translating gives CASSSLGTGGHEQYF.

The table lists this clone with a few counts. The chain has TRBV11-2 and TRBJ2-3, with 7 bases identical to TRBD2. This CDR3 region has 16 residues. V shed 5 bases, J shed 4 bases, and the junction held 12 bases outside the gene matches. Germline V gene lookup returns CDR1 SGHAT and CDR2 FQNNGV. The CDR3 coding sequence is TGTGCCAGCAGCCCCCGACTAGCAACTATCCCAGATACGCAGTATTTT. Its protein is CASSPRLATIPDTQYF.

The genes are TRBV5-1 and TRBJ2-3; D may be TRBD2 (6 bases). CDR3 length: 15 residues. Trimming shortened V by 0 bases and J by 5 bases, and 13 bases separated the two germline ends. Germline loops: CDR1 SGHRS, CDR2 YFSETQ. The CDR3 coding sequence is TGCGCCAGCAGCTTGGGAGCGGGTGCGAAAGATACGCAGTATTTT. Amino acid sequence: CASSLGAGAKDTQYF.

This clone was detected only a few times. This rearrangement joins TRBV5-6 to TRBJ2-7; D gene unclear. CDR3 length: 12 residues. Deletions cut 1 base from V and 7 bases from J, with 9 bases between. Germline loops: CDR1 SGHDT, CDR2 YYEEEE. The CDR3 coding sequence is TGTGCCAGCAGCTTGAGCTTGACTGAGCAGTACTTC. This sequence encodes CASSLSLTEQYF. Drawing the rest from reference TRBV5-6 and TRBJ2-7, the complete variable domain is DAGVTQSPTHLIKTRGQQVTLRCSPKSGHDTVSWYQQALGQGPQFIFQYYEEEERQRGNFPDRFSGHQFPNYSSELNVNALLLGDSALYLCASSLSLTEQYFGPGTRLTVT.

This clone was counted a few times. The V call is TRBV5-6, the J call TRBJ1-1; 7 nucleotides align to TRBD1. The ends lost 7 bases at V and 6 bases at J; junction bases unmatched: 9. Per germline, CDR1 SGHDT and CDR2 YYEEEE. This CDR3 is built from 13 residues. The CDR3 reads CASRRRGLAEAFF. CDR3 in DNA: TGTGCCAGCCGCCGGAGGGGGCTGGCTGAAGCTTTCTTT.

The V gene is TRBV7-8, the J gene TRBJ1-3; 7 positions agree with TRBD1. The CDR3 spans 16 residues. Germline CDR1 reads SGHVS; CDR2 reads FQNEAQ. The trim removed 5 bases at V and 3 bases at J, leaving 10 bases unmatched. The CDR3 region has the DNA TGTGCCAGCAGCGTGGACAGGACTCTAAGTGGAAACACCATATATTTT. Protein: CASSVDRTLSGNTIYF.

The chain carries TRBV30 and TRBJ1-2; D remains ambiguous. Germline V gene sequence: CDR1 GTSNPN, CDR2 SVGIG (reference sequence). This CDR3 contains 11 residues. Trimming cost V 0 bases and J 5 bases, with 4 bases left between them. CDR3 residues: CAWSVSYGYTF. CDR3 nucleotides: TGTGCCTGGAGTGTCAGTTATGGCTACACCTTC.

This chain connects TRBV6-5 to TRBJ2-7; D unclear. CDR3 length: 14 amino acids. V gave up 5 bases and J gave up 2 bases, with 13 bases separating them. Germline loops: CDR1 MNHEY, CDR2 SVGAGI. This chain's CDR3 is CASSGVSPAYEQYF. The CDR3 bases are TGTGCCAGCAGTGGAGTGAGCCCCGCCTACGAGCAGTACTTC.

This chain joins TRBV5-4 and TRBJ1-4; 7 bases are a match to TRBD1. Germline assignment: CDR1 SGHNT and CDR2 YYREEE (reference sequence). V lost 0 bases, J lost 6 bases, and 2 bases stayed unmatched. The CDR3 totals 14 residues. The CDR3 loop reads CASSLGQGDEKLFF. The CDR3 DNA reads TGTGCCAGCAGCTTGGGACAGGGAGATGAAAAACTGTTTTTT.

The genes are TRBV10-1 and TRBJ2-2, with TRBD2 identical over 10 bases. The CDR3 loop spans 17 amino acids. J lost 7 bases, V lost 5 bases, and 13 bases had no gene match. Germline CDR1 and CDR2: WNHNN and SYGVQD (reference sequence). The CDR3 is CASSRASGSAYHGELFF. Written as DNA, the CDR3 is TGCGCCAGCAGTCGGGCTAGCGGGAGCGCCTATCACGGGGAGCTGTTTTTT.

The chain combines TRBV30 with TRBJ1-1, with D possibly TRBD1 on 5 matching bases. The CDR3 extends over 15 amino acids. V was trimmed by 0 bases and J by 5 bases, leaving 16 bases between them. Germline V gene sequence: CDR1 GTSNPN, CDR2 SVGIG (reference sequence). CDR3 in amino acids: CAWSVWSGGGTEAFF. In DNA, the CDR3 is TGTGCCTGGAGTGTTTGGAGTGGGGGGGGTACTGAAGCTTTCTTT. The whole variable domain, filled in from reference TRBV30 and TRBJ1-1, reads SQTIHQWPATLVQPVGSPLSLECTVEGTSNPNLYWYRQAAGRGLQLLFYSVGIGQISSEVPQNLSASRPQDRQFILSSKKLLLSDSGFYLCAWSVWSGGGTEAFFGQGTRLTVV.

This clone was seen just once. The V and J genes are TRBV18 and TRBJ2-7, with a weak D call TRBD1 (5 bases). The CDR3 has 13 amino acids. CDR1 is KGHSH and CDR2 is LQKENI in the germline V gene. Trimming took off 1 base at V and 5 bases at J, with 9 bases between the two ends. The CDR3 sequence is CASSPQGLDEQYF. Written as DNA, the CDR3 is TGTGCCAGCTCACCACAGGGGCTCGACGAGCAGTACTTC.

The J gene is TRBJ1-2, the V gene TRBV9; possible D gene TRBD1, 6 bases. Trimming removed 4 bases from V and 0 bases from J, with 10 bases in between. CDR3 length equals 14 residues. CDR1 is SGDLS, CDR2 YYNGEE, per germline. The CDR3 nucleotides are TGTGCCAGCAGCTCACAGGGCTCTAACTATGGCTACACCTTC. Translation gives CASSSQGSNYGYTF. Based on the CDR3 plus reference TRBV9 and TRBJ1-2, the full variable domain is DSGVTQTPKHLITATGQRVTLRCSPRSGDLSVYWYQQSLDQGLQFLIQYYNGEERAKGNILERFSAQQFPDLHSELNLSSLELGDSALYFCASSSQGSNYGYTFGSGTRLTVV.

The CDR3 reads CASSLTETGELFF. CDR3 nucleotides: TGTGCCAGCAGCTTAACGGAGACCGGGGAGCTGTTTTTT. This chain joins TRBV7-9 and TRBJ2-2; D gene uncertain. CDR3 length equals 13 residues. Germline V gene lookup returns CDR1 SEHNR and CDR2 FQNEAQ (reference sequence). Trimming shortened V by 2 bases and J by 5 bases, and 6 bases separated the two germline ends.

In its sample, this clone was seen a few times. The gene calls are TRBV5-1 and TRBJ2-7; 11 bases fit TRBD2. V gave up 0 bases and J gave up 5 bases; unmatched junction bases: 7. The CDR3 contains 16 residues. Per the germline V gene, CDR1 is SGHRS and CDR2 is YFSETQ. CDR3 DNA: TGCGCCAGCAGCTTGGCGGCACTAGCGGGAGCCCACGAGCAGTACTTC. Its translation: CASSLAALAGAHEQYF.

This clone was seen more than once but under ten times. The chain uses TRBV29-1 and TRBJ1-1; D may be TRBD1 (5 bases). This CDR3 is built from 10 residues. The germline V gene has CDR1 SQVTM and CDR2 ANQGSEA. The V end was cut by 6 bases, the J end by 10 bases, with 12 bases between. The CDR3 bases are TGCAGCGTAACAAGGGGAAGAGCTTTCTTT. This codes for CSVTRGRAFF.

This clone has a handful of counts. Its ends do not fully match the called genes, so a read error is possible. The V call is TRBV5-6, the J call TRBJ2-7; D not resolved. The CDR3 extends over 11 amino acids. The germline gives CDR1 SGHDT, CDR2 YYEEEE. CDR3 DNA sequence: TGTGCCAGCAGCTTGGGCGAGACAAGCAACTTC. Translated: CASSLGETSNF.

This clone turned up a few times. The chain has TRBV5-1 and TRBJ1-1; a possible D gene is TRBD1 (5 bases). The CDR3 runs to 15 residues. In germline, CDR1 is SGHRS, CDR2 YFSETQ. V was trimmed by 0 bases and J by 2 bases, leaving 11 bases between them. The CDR3 coding sequence is TGCGCCAGCAGCTTGGCCAGGGCCTACAACACTGAAGCTTTCTTT. This translates into CASSLARAYNTEAFF.

The rearrangement joins TRBV7-9 to TRBJ2-3, with 13 bases aligning to TRBD2. V was clipped by 4 bases and J by 3 bases; unmatched bases: 10. CDR1 is SEHNR, CDR2 FQNEAQ, per germline (reference sequence). The CDR3 sequence is 18 residues long. CDR3 nucleotide sequence: TGTGCCAGCAGCTCCGGACTAGCGGGAGCCCTCTCTACAGATACGCAGTATTTT. It codes for CASSSGLAGALSTDTQYF. Full variable domain (missing parts from reference TRBV7-9 and TRBJ2-3): DTGVSQNPRHKITKRGQNVTFRCDPISEHNRLYWYRQTLGQGPEFLTYFQNEAQLEKSRLLSDRFSAERPKGSFSTLEIQRTEQGDSAMYLCASSSGLAGALSTDTQYFGPGTRLTVL.

This clone was detected a few times. The chain couples TRBV7-9 to TRBJ2-7, with 7 nucleotides matching TRBD2. The CDR3 is 16 residues long. Germline CDR1 reads SEHNR; CDR2 reads FQNEAQ (reference sequence). V shed 6 bases and J 3 bases; nucleotides not matched to a gene: 14. In DNA, the CDR3 is TGTGCCAGCAGTCCCCCGGGGGGAGTGGCCCTCTACGAGCAGTACTTC. Protein product: CASSPPGGVALYEQYF.

There are a few counts of this clone. The chain joins TRBV29-1 to TRBJ1-2; 11 bases are shared with TRBD1. Per the germline V gene, CDR1 is SQVTM and CDR2 is ANQGSEA. Trimming cost V 3 bases and J 7 bases; bases outside gene matches: 4. The CDR3 has 13 residues. CDR3 region: CSVEDRGRSGYTF. CDR3 nucleotide sequence: TGCAGCGTTGAGGACAGGGGGCGGAGTGGCTACACCTTC. The variable domain in full, with the rest retrieved from reference TRBV29-1 and TRBJ1-2, is SAVISQKPSRDICQRGTSLTIQCQVDSQVTMMFWYRQQPGQSLTLIATANQGSEATYESGFVIDKFPISRPNLTFSTLTVSNMSPEDSSIYLCSVEDRGRSGYTFGSGTRLTVV.

The chain combines TRBV5-1 with TRBJ2-3, with TRBD2 identical over 11 bases. The CDR3 length is 18 residues. The J segment lost 0 bases and the V segment lost 0 bases, leaving 6 bases of the junction unmatched. Germline CDR1 SGHRS, CDR2 YFSETQ. The CDR3: CASSLEWTSGSSTDTQYF. Here the CDR3 DNA reads TGCGCCAGCAGCTTGGAGTGGACTAGCGGGTCTAGCACAGATACGCAGTATTTT.